The entry below describes one T cell receptor beta chain. Its antigen is not known. A J-beta primer mix and a sample-barcoded 5' primer were used in a second PCR of about 7 to 12 cycles. MiXCR, applied by TCRdb to the 5' RACE reads, yields one record per CDR3 protein. The data contain 750,000 to 950,000 distinct CDR3 sequences, around 29% of them singletons. The data were taken from a study of blood T cells in healthy people across ages. Study results and limitations: Estimates based on one million T cells were treated as lower bounds.

V gave up 6 bases and J gave up 2 bases, with 10 bases separating them. Germline CDR1 reads ENHRY; CDR2 reads SYGVKD. This CDR3 contains 13 residues. These data also formed part of another study, on T cells of mothers and their children. That paper adds: The whole RNA yield was converted to cDNA, approximately 1.6 ug per 15 ul.

The V call is TRBV10-3, the J call TRBJ2-5; D tentatively fits TRBD1 or TRBD2 (5 bases each). This TCR came from a middle-aged woman in good health. Sequenced sample: blood. The CDR3 loop reads CAIRLGDQETQYF. CDR3 bases: TGTGCCATCAGGTTGGGGGATCAAGAGACCCAGTACTTC.